This entry is about one T cell receptor beta chain. Its antigen is not known. This sample is drawn from a study of CD8 T cells in ankylosing spondylitis. Findings and caveats of the study: In the blood and synovial fluid of reactive arthritis, some motif variants had been previously reported. Roughly 8 highly homologous variants made up a TCR beta motif, and this motif appeared characteristic of ankylosing spondylitis blood. The authors reported significant enrichment of disease-linked clones in matched ankylosing spondylitis synovial fluid.

CDR3 length: 16 residues. V was clipped by 2 bases and J by 4 bases; unmatched bases: 9. Germline CDR1 reads DFQATT; CDR2 reads SNEGSKA (reference sequence). Each TCR beta library was made by quantitative 5'-RACE that incorporated molecular barcodes. MiXCR, run by TCRdb on the 5' RACE reads, gives a single entry per CDR3 protein. The data contain roughly 350,000 distinct CDR3 sequences, 8% of them singletons. V gene TRBV20-1 combines with J gene TRBJ2-1, with TRBD2 matching over 9 bases. The sequence was obtained from a male donor with ankylosing spondylitis. Sequencing input: blood, either unsorted or a sorted T cell fraction (not recorded which). The CDR3 loop reads CSARTASGENYNEQFF. CDR3 DNA sequence: TGCAGTGCTAGAACGGCTAGCGGGGAAAATTACAATGAGCAGTTCTTC.